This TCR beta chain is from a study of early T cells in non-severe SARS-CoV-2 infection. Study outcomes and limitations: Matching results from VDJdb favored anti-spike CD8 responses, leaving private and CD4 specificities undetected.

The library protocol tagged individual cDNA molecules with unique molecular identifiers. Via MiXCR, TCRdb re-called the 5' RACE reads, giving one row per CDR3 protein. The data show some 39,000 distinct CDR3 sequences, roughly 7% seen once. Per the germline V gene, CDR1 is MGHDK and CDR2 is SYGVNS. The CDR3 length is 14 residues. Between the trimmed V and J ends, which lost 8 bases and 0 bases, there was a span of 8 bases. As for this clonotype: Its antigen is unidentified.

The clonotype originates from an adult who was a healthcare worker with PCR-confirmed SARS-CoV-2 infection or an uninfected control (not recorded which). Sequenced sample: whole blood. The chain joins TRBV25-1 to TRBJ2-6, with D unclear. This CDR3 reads CASVSTSGANVLTF. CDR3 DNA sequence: TGTGCCAGCGTGTCTACCTCTGGGGCCAACGTCCTGACTTTC.